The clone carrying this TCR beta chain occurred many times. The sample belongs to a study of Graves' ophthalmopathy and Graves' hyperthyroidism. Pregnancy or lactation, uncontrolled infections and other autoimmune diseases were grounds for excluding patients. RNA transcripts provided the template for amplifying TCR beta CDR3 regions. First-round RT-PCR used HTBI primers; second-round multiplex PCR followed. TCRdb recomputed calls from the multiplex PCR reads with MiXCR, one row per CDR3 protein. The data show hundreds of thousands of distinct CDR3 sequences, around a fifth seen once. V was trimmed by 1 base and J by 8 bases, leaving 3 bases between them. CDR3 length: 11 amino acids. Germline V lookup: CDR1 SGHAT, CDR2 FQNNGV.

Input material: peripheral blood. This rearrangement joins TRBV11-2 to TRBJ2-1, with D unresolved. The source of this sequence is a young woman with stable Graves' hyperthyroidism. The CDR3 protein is CASSLAYEQFF. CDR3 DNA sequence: TGTGCCAGCAGCTTAGCCTATGAGCAGTTCTTC.